The rows below give T cell receptor beta chains drawn from one sample of a study of molecular identifiers for immune sequencing clone quantification. MiXCR, run by TCRdb on the PCR reads, gives a single entry per CDR3 protein. The repertoire has approximately 670,000 distinct CDR3 sequences, 15% to 20% of them found once; the top ten carry roughly 0.83%. The specimen was naive CD8+ T cells from blood, with Jurkat cell RNA spiked in. The receptor set was obtained from a human donor in good health. Some libraries in this study had Jurkat cell RNA spiked in. CDR3s leave out the opening cysteine and the closing phenylalanine or tryptophan. Fields, in order: CDR3 length, J gene, D gene, clone size, V gene, CDR3 protein. The D gene is left open where the match is weak. Clone size is given for some rows only: seen once, a few or many times, or a class if the clone is expanded.

length: 12
J: TRBJ2-1
D: -
size: many
V: TRBV25-1
CDR3: ASSELAGADEQF

length: 11
J: TRBJ2-1
D: TRBD1
size: -
V: TRBV6-2/TRBV6-3
CDR3: ASGQGAFDEQF

length: 12
J: TRBJ2-7
D: TRBD2
size: many
V: TRBV13
CDR3: ASSFSGGALEQY

length: 16
J: TRBJ2-4
D: TRBD2
size: many
V: TRBV3-1
CDR3: ASSQGTSGSGAKNIQY

length: 13
J: TRBJ2-7
D: TRBD1
size: few
V: TRBV13
CDR3: ASSSYGQVSYEQY

length: 12
J: TRBJ2-2
D: -
size: -
V: TRBV27
CDR3: ASGWGADTGELF

length: 12
J: TRBJ1-5
D: -
size: many
V: TRBV19
CDR3: ASSPRQDNQPQH

length: 13
J: TRBJ1-2
D: -
size: -
V: TRBV27
CDR3: ASSSTGYANYGYT

length: 13
J: TRBJ2-3
D: -
size: many
V: TRBV5-4
CDR3: ASSLADLNTDTQY

length: 12
J: TRBJ1-4
D: TRBD1
size: many
V: TRBV6-5
CDR3: ASSRTGSNEKLF

length: 12
J: TRBJ2-7
D: -
size: many
V: TRBV12-3/TRBV12-4
CDR3: ASTLGAGGYEQY

length: 12
J: TRBJ1-5
D: -
size: few
V: TRBV27
CDR3: ASSLAGISQPQH

length: 12
J: TRBJ1-1
D: -
size: many
V: TRBV4-3
CDR3: ASSQDFRSAEAF

length: 14
J: TRBJ1-2
D: -
size: many
V: TRBV9
CDR3: ASSLEAIDGGYGYT

length: 10
J: TRBJ2-3
D: -
size: few
V: TRBV3-1
CDR3: ASSQGPHTQY

length: 15
J: TRBJ2-7
D: TRBD2
size: -
V: TRBV20-1
CDR3: GARDTTSGSNAYEQY

length: 9
J: TRBJ2-1
D: -
size: few
V: TRBV5-1
CDR3: ASKEYNEQF

length: 14
J: TRBJ2-2
D: -
size: few
V: TRBV24-1
CDR3: ATSDVGTRSAGELF

length: 14
J: TRBJ2-2
D: -
size: few
V: TRBV11-2
CDR3: ASSLDLVADTGELF

length: 10
J: TRBJ2-7
D: -
size: many
V: TRBV14
CDR3: ASSQEAGEQY

length: 13
J: TRBJ1-1
D: -
size: many
V: TRBV28
CDR3: ASSPRGPTFGEAF

length: 13
J: TRBJ2-7
D: TRBD2
size: many
V: TRBV6-2/TRBV6-3
CDR3: ASSYVREGPYEQY

length: 12
J: TRBJ2-5
D: -
size: many
V: TRBV27
CDR3: ASSPWDGAETQY

length: 13
J: TRBJ2-7
D: TRBD1
size: -
V: TRBV25-1
CDR3: ASSELGQGSYEQY

length: 12
J: TRBJ2-5
D: -
size: few
V: TRBV5-1
CDR3: ASSVSRGLETQY

length: 11
J: TRBJ1-1
D: -
size: many
V: TRBV6-2/TRBV6-3
CDR3: ASLEAWDTEAF

length: 13
J: TRBJ2-7
D: -
size: few
V: TRBV2
CDR3: ASSYRDTYRYEQY

length: 14
J: TRBJ2-3
D: TRBD2
size: many
V: TRBV4-3
CDR3: ASSQEPSGHTDTQY

length: 12
J: TRBJ2-7
D: -
size: many
V: TRBV5-5
CDR3: ASSFRQSTYEQY

length: 12
J: TRBJ1-1
D: TRBD1
size: many
V: TRBV7-2
CDR3: ASSLGGQGGEAF

length: 13
J: TRBJ1-1
D: -
size: many
V: TRBV9
CDR3: ASSVDSNMNTEAF

length: 16
J: TRBJ1-6
D: -
size: many
V: TRBV7-8
CDR3: ASSLGGDPSSYNSPLH

length: 12
J: TRBJ1-2
D: TRBD1
size: many
V: TRBV6-6
CDR3: ASSPSTGAYGYT

length: 13
J: TRBJ2-1
D: TRBD1
size: -
V: TRBV14
CDR3: ASSHLQGSYNEQF